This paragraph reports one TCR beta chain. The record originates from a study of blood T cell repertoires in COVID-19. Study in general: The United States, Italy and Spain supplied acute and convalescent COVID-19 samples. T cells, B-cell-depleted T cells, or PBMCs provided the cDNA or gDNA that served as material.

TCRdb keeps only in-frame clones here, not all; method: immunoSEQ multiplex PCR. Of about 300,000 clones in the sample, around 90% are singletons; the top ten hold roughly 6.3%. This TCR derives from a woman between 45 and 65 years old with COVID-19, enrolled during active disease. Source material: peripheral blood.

The CDR3 here is CASSSILAGEHEQFF. The CDR3 nucleotides are TGTGCCAGCAGTTCCATACTAGCGGGAGAGCACGAGCAGTTCTTC. The chain links TRBV6-2 or TRBV6-3 to TRBJ2-1; the match to TRBD2 covers 11 bases. This CDR3 has 15 residues. The V segment lost 4 bases and the J segment 10 bases; nucleotides outside the gene matches: 9. Germline loops: CDR1 MNHEY, CDR2 SVGEGT.